This paragraph covers one T cell receptor beta chain sequence. Its recognized antigen is unknown. Base qualities are not at hand, and no much larger clone is one base apart. As encoded in the germline V gene (reference sequence), CDR1 is SEHNR while CDR2 is FQNEAQ. From the cysteine through the phenylalanine, the CDR3 covers 16 amino acids. The kept DNA is CDR3 alone, 48 bases in frame from the first base. The junction carries 10 bases between V and J, which are trimmed by 4 bases and 0 bases respectively. The protocol used for the library was the immunoSEQ multiplex PCR assay. The multiplex PCR relied on a mix of 60 forward primers for TCR Vbeta segments and 13 reverse primers for TCR Jbeta segments. The CDR3 region of rearranged TCR beta genes was amplified from genomic DNA with a multiplex PCR assay. Amplified TCR beta libraries were sequenced as 87-base-pair reads on the Illumina HiSeq System. For the original study's pipeline: In a later analysis, around 80 million unique TCR beta chains were counted across the 690 or so repertoires, and roughly 11 million of these chains were shared by at least two donors. Raw reads were error-corrected and collapsed into unique sequences by a nearest-neighbor algorithm in which closely related sequences were merged to remove PCR and sequencing errors. CDR3 sequences were aligned to IMGT reference sequences to assign V, D and J gene segments. Each retained sequence needed at least a six-nucleotide match to both a V gene segment and a J gene segment. A rearrangement was called productive if the CDR3 had no stop codons and remained in frame with V and J, and every other rearrangement was called non-productive. Following IMGT convention, CDR3 was defined as the stretch from the second conserved V-encoded cysteine up to the conserved J-encoded phenylalanine. The earlier analysis of about 640 of the donors excluded any sequence lacking an unambiguous match to a single V gene segment. In an earlier analysis of approximately 590 of the donors, V segments were called functional above 56.7% productive rearrangements and were called segregating when the between-donor standard deviation exceeded 5%. To diagnose cytomegalovirus status from the catalog of TCR beta chain sequences, a statistical classification framework was built. In a later analysis, TCR nucleotide sequences were compared against IMGT/GENE-DB human TR gene sequences so that V and J genes could be assigned. The TCRdist pipeline was used in a later analysis to assign CDR3 sequences and most-parsimonious VDJ recombination scenarios. In a later analysis, each TCR beta chain was defined by its CDR3 amino acid sequence together with its V-gene family, and reads lacking a unique V-gene family were excluded. A later analysis removed 600 or so highly shared, low-generation-probability nucleotide sequences to deal with suspected cross-contamination and a sequencing artifact. In a later analysis, a clonal expansion index for each public chain was calculated from normalized within-repertoire ranks of inferred template counts. In a later analysis, generation probabilities were computed using a VDJ recombination model fitted to out-of-frame rearrangements, and the results were checked against IGoR. A later analysis scored TCR-TCR, TCR-HLA and TCR-CMV co-occurrence with hypergeometric tests, applying a repertoire-size bias correction to TCR pairs. False discovery rates were estimated in a later analysis by permuting HLA or CMV assignments 20 times. In a later analysis, co-occurring TCRs were grouped using DBSCAN, with TCRdist sequence similarity added in when clustering inside HLA-allele-positive subsets. Co-occurrence clustering excluded repertoires with fewer than 30,000 or more than 120,000 public chains, plus five with anomalous nucleotide sharing. Imported from immuneACCESS, the table was reduced by TCRdb to in-frame sequences with V and J called. These copies leave out some clones; in studies compared against another copy, an unresolved V gene accounts for under half, and the cause of the remainder is not known. The V and J calls and clone size come from that table; D and trimming were worked out from the DNA. For this sample the table gives under 150,000 clones, of which roughly 72% were detected only once. Approximately 1.7% of the sample belongs to the ten largest clones.

The cohort was made up of 500 to 850 healthy bone marrow donors. At the time of sampling, all cohort members were nominally healthy, though unrecorded immune exposures were likely present. The donor tested CMV seronegative and was one of the 352 seronegative cohort members. Each donor provided a peripheral blood sample, and peripheral blood mononuclear cells were used for TCR beta sequencing. Genomic DNA was extracted from the blood cell samples with the Qiagen DNeasy Blood Extraction Kit. The entry originates in a study of cytomegalovirus exposure and HLA in healthy donors (TCRdb year 2017). For context, the study as a whole: According to an earlier analysis of several hundred of the donors, roughly 180 million T cells yielded 120 million or so unique TCR beta sequences and approximately 300 Gb of sequence data. All discovery cohort repertoires had been generated on a single sequencing platform. Of the roughly 390 genotyped donors, roughly 85% fell in the genetic ancestry cluster associated with self-reported Caucasian donors. In a later genetic analysis, genome-wide SNP genotypes for about 55% of the roughly 700 donors were used, and that subset was treated as a discovery cohort. An early release covering around 630 HLA-typed donors comprised roughly 300 gigabases of sequencing data and around 86 million unique TCR sequences. Class I and class II HLA loci were covered by the typing at four-digit resolution. To study patterns of TCR occurrence, a later analysis re-analyzed previously published TCR beta repertoires from several hundred donors and added high-resolution HLA genotyping. Rather than using new phenotypic data, the later analysis identified candidate immune exposures from TCR beta sequences and from how often those sequences occurred across donors. To decide whether each TCR beta V gene segment behaved as functional or pseudogenic, an earlier analysis of 587 of the donors relied on high-throughput TCR beta sequencing. In addition to the first cohort of 500 to 850 subjects, a separate validation cohort of 130 or so different subjects was used. Donor age, sex, ethnicity and CMV serostatus were compiled alongside the repertoire data. To predict cytomegalovirus infection status, the study brought together high-throughput TCR immunosequencing, statistical association of individual TCRs with disease status, and machine learning. About 5 DR-DQ haplotypes were handled as single units for association and clustering, since linkage in the cohort was strong. Typing coverage differed by locus: A, B, C, DRB1 and DQB1 were typed in about 620-640 donors, DQA1 in 522, DPA1 in 606, and DPB1 in 472. The study was designed to test whether signatures of past pathogen exposure could be identified by cataloging public T cell receptors. On average, around 240,000 unique TCR beta nucleotide sequences were sequenced per donor among roughly 430 genotyped donors of the cohort, with roughly 18% of those sequences being non-productive. The study profiled the T cell repertoires of hundreds of subjects by immunosequencing and related them to cytomegalovirus serostatus.

What the research found in general, with its limitations: Because counts were too low, under 20 rarely observed V segments, including chromosome 9 orphons, were left out of the earlier analysis of 587 of the donors. In a later analysis, around 17,000 TCR beta sequences were associated with specific HLA alleles at a false discovery rate of 0.05. Because the 87-base-pair reads could not distinguish some IMGT-functional V segments, including TRBV6-2 and TRBV6-3, those segments were excluded. In an earlier analysis of 587 of the donors, most TCR beta V segments appeared in productive rearrangements about 87% or about 30% of the time, broadly matching IMGT annotations. Across donors, most TCR sequences were observed very rarely, whereas some public TCRs were present in many individuals. Correlated functional status among segregating V segments might be attributable to linkage disequilibrium, but an unknown experimental factor could not be ruled out. The cohort was sequenced for TCR beta chains only, and without alpha or paired-chain data the features that could be detected were limited. In a later analysis, TCR association rates were found to vary across HLA loci, with the most associated TCRs seen for DRB1 alleles and the fewest for HLA-C alleles. CMV serostatus was the only immune exposure information available for the cohort. A further reported finding was that TCR beta sequences accurately predicted the HLA-A and HLA-B alleles for most subjects in the first cohort. In vitro tests confirmed that a few of the cytomegalovirus-associated TCR beta chains recognize cytomegalovirus antigens. Sequencing depth was assumed to be roughly uniform across donors in the presence/absence analyses, though that assumption may not hold. When HLA alleles, especially DR and DQ, strongly co-occurred, attributing TCR associations to individual alleles was difficult. Because HLA typing was unavailable for some donors at each locus, only the typed subset was used in association tests. The authors suggested that the approach could potentially be extended to other disease states and immunological phenotypes. Several of the top co-occurrence clusters appeared to be linked to parvovirus B19, influenza, CMV and Epstein-Barr virus, according to a later analysis. The classifier was reported to diagnose cytomegalovirus status with high specificity and sensitivity in both the original and validation cohorts. A cluster of highly shared sequence variants was judged likely to represent a technical artifact of the sequencing pipeline. In a later genetic analysis, a missense DCLRE1C variant was associated with V-gene and J-gene trimming of TCR beta chains, and the association was replicated in an independent cohort. Compared with equally common non-associated chains, HLA-associated TCR beta chains in a later analysis were more clonally expanded and had lower generation probabilities. A total of 150 to 200 TCR beta chains were listed by the study as associated with cytomegalovirus. According to a later analysis, most CMV-associated TCR beta chains appeared to be HLA-restricted, and the HLA associations seemed to be driven largely by CMV exposure. A later genetic analysis reported fewer N-insertions in productive TCRs among donors in an Asian-associated ancestry cluster than the roughly 700-donor mean.

The chain couples TRBV7-9 to TRBJ1-6; a confident D gene designation cannot be given. The receptor's source is a woman in her forties or fifties in good health and CMV-seronegative. The sample comprised PBMCs. The CDR3 reads as follows: CASSSVTSSYNSPLHF. DNA sequence: TGTGCCAGCAGCTCGGTGACTAGCTCCTATAATTCACCCCTCCACTTT.